This record looks at one TCR beta chain sequence and its context. The data were produced by immunoSEQ multiplex PCR, yet TCRdb's version contains in-frame clones alone and is incomplete. Here the sample spans under 75,000 clones, more than 75% being singletons. The data belong to a study of blood T cell repertoires in COVID-19. Study background: The United States, Italy and Spain provided the acute and convalescent COVID-19 samples. PBMCs, B-cell-depleted T cells, or T cells were the source of the cDNA or gDNA that made up the material.

The CDR3 is made up of 19 amino acids. Trimming took 7 bases from V and 4 from J; bases not matched to a gene: 21. The TCR sequence derives from a young woman with acute or convalescent COVID-19. Sequenced input: peripheral blood. This rearrangement joins TRBV23-1 to TRBJ2-1; TRBD2 matches 8 bases. TRBV23-1 is an ORF; its function is uncertain. The CDR3 protein is CASTALPPRTSIRYNEQFF. The CDR3 coding sequence is TGCGCCAGCACCGCACTACCTCCAAGGACTAGCATCAGGTACAATGAGCAGTTCTTC.